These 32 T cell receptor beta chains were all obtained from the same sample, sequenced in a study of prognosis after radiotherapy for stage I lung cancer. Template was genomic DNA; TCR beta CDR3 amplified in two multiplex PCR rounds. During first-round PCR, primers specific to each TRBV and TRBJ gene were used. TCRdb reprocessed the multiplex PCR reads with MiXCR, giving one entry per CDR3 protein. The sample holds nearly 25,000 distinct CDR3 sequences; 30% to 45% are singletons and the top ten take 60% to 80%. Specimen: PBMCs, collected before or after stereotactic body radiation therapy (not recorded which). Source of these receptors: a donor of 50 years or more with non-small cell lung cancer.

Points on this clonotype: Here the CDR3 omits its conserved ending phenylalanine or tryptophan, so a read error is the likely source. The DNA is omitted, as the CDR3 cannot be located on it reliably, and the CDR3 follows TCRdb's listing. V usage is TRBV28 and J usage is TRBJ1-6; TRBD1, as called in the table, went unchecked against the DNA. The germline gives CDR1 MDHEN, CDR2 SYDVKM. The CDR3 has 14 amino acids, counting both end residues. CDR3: CASSPMGGGSPLHL.

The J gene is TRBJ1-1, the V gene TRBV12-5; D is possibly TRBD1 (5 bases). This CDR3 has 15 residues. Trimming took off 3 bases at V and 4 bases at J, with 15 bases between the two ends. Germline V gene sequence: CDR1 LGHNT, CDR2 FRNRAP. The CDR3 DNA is TGTGCTAGTGGTTTTTACCGGACGGGGGGCACTGAAGCTTTCTTT. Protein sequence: CASGFYRTGGTEAFF.

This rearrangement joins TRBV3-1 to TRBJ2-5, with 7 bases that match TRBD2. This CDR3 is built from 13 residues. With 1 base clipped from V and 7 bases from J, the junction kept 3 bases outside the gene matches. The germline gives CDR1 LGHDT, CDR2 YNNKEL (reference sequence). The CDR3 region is CASSQGWEGTQYF. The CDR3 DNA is TGTGCCAGCAGCCAAGGGTGGGAGGGGACCCAGTACTTC.

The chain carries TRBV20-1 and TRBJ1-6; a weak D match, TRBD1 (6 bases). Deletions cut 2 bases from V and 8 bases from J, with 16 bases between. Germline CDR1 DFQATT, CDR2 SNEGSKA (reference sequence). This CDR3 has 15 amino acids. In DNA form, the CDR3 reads TGCAGTGCTAGAAGGCTCATAGCAGGGGATTCACCCCTCCACTTT. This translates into CSARRLIAGDSPLHF.

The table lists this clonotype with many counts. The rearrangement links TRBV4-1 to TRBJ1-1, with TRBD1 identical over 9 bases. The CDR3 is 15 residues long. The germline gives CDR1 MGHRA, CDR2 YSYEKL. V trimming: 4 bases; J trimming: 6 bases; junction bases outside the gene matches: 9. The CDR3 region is CASSLTGTGSSEAFF. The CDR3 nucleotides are TGCGCCAGCAGCCTGACCGGGACAGGGAGTTCTGAAGCTTTCTTT.

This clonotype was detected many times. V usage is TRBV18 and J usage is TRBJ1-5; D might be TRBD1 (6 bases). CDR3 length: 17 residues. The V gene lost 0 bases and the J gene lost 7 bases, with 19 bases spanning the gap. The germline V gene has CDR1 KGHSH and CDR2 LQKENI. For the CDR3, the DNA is TGTGCCAGCTCACCACCGTCGGGGACAAGGGGCGAACAGCCCCAGCATTTT. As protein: CASSPPSGTRGEQPQHF.

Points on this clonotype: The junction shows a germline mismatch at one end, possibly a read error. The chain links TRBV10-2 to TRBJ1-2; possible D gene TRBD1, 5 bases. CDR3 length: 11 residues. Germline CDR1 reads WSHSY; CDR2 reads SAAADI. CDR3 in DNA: TGTGACAGCAGTCCCCCTCGAGGCTACACCTTC. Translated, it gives CDSSPPRGYTF.

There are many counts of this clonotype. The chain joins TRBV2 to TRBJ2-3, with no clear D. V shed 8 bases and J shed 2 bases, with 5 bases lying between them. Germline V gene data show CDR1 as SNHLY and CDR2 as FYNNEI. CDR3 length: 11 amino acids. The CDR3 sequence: CASANTDTQYF. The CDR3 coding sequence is TGTGCCAGCGCCAACACAGATACGCAGTATTTT.

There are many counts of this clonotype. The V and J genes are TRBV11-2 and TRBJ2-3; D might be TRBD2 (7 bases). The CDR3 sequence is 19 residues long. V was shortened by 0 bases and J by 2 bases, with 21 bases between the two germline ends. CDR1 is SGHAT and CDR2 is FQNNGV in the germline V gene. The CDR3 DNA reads TGTGCCAGCAGCTTAGATATTCTAGCGGAGGGGGGATCCACAGATACGCAGTATTTT. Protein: CASSLDILAEGGSTDTQYF.

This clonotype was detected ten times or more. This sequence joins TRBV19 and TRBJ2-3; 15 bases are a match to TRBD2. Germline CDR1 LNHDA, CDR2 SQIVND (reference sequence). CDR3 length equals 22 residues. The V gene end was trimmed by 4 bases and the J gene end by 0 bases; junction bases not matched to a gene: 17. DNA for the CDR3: TGTGCCAGTAGTACGCGGACTAGCGGGAGGGGCATGGCGATGTTTAGCACAGATACGCAGTATTTT. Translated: CASSTRTSGRGMAMFSTDTQYF.

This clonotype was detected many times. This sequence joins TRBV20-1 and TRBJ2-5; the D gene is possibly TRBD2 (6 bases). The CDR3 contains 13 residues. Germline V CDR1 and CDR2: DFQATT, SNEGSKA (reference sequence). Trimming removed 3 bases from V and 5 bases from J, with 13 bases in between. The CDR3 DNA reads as TGCAGTGCTAGCAACCCGGGAGCGGAGACCCAGTACTTC. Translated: CSASNPGAETQYF.

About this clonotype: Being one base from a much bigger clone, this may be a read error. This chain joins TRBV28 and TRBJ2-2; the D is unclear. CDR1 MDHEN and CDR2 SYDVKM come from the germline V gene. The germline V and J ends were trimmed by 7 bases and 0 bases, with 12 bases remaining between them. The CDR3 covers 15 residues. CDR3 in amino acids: CASIRYVTNTGELFF. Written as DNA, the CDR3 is TGTGCCAGCATCCGCTATGTAACGAACACCGGGGAGCTGTTTTTT.

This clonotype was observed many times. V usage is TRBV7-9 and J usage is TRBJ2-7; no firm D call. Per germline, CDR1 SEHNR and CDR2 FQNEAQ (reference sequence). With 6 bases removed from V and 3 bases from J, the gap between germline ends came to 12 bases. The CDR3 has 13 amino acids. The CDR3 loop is CASRRTEDYEQYF. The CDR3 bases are TGTGCCAGCAGACGGACGGAAGACTACGAGCAGTACTTC.

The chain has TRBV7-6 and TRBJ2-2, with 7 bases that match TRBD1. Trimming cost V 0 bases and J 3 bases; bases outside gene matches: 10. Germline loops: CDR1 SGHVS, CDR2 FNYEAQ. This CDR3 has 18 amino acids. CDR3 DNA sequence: TGTGCCAGCAGCTTAGCGGCAGGGGGTACAAGGCACACCGGGGAGCTGTTTTTT. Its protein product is CASSLAAGGTRHTGELFF.

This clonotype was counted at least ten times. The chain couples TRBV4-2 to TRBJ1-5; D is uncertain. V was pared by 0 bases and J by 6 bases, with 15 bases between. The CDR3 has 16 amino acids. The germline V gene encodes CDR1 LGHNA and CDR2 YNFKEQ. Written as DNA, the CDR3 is TGTGCCAGCAGCCAAGATGGTAACAGCGCTGGTCAGCCCCAGCATTTT. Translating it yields CASSQDGNSAGQPQHF.

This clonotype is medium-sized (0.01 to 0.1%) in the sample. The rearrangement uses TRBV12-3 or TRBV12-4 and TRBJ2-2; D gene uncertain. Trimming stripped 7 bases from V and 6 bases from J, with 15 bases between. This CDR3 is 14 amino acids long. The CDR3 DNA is TGTGCCAGCACCCAAGGTGGCGTGGCCGGGGAGCTGTTTTTT. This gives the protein CASTQGGVAGELFF.

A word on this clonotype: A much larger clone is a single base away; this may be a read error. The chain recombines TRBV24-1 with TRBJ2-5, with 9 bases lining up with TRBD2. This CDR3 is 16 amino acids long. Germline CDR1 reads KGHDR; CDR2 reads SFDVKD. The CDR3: CSTSGASSGNQETQYF. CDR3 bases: TGTTCCACCAGTGGGGCCTCTAGCGGGAACCAAGAGACCCAGTACTTC.

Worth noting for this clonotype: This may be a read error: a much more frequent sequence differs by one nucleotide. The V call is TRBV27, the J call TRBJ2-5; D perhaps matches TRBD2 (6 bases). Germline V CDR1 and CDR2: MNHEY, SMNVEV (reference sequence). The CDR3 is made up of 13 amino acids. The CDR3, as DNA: TGTGCCGGCAGCCTTAGCGGAGGCCGGACCCAGTACTTC. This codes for CAGSLSGGRTQYF.

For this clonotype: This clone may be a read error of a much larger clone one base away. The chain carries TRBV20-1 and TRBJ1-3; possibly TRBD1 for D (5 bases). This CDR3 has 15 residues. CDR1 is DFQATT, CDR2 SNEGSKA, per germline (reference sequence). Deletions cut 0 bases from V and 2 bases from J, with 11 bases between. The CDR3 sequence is CSARDRTRAGNTIYF. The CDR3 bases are TGCAGTGCTAGAGATCGGACCAGGGCTGGAAACACCATATATTTT.

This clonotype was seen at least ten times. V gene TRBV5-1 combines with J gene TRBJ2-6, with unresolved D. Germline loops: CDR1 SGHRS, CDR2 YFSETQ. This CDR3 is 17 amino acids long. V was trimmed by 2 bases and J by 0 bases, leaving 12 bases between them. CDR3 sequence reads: CASSFSDGVSGANVLTF. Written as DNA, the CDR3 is TGCGCCAGCAGCTTTTCCGACGGAGTCTCTGGGGCCAACGTCCTGACTTTC.

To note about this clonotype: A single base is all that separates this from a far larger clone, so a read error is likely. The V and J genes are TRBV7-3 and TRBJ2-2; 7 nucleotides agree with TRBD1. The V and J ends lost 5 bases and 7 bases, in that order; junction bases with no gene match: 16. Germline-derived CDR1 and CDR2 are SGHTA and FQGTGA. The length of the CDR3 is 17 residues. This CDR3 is CASSPMFGTVKSGELFF. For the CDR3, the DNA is TGTGCCAGCAGCCCCATGTTCGGGACAGTCAAAAGCGGGGAGCTGTTTTTT.

CDR3 loop: CASSPHRTGGSYEQYF. CDR3 nucleotides: TGTGCCAGCAGTCCCCACAGGACAGGGGGTTCCTACGAGCAGTACTTC. The genes are TRBV27 and TRBJ2-7, with TRBD1 matching 10 bases. CDR3 length: 16 amino acids. With V trimmed by 5 bases and J by 1 base, 8 bases remained unmatched. Germline assignment: CDR1 MNHEY and CDR2 SMNVEV (reference sequence).

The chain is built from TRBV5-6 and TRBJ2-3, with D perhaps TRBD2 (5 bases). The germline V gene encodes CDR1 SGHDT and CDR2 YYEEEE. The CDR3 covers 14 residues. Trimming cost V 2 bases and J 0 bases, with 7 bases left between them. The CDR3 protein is CASSFGGSTDTQYF. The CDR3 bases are TGTGCCAGCAGCTTCGGCGGGAGCACAGATACGCAGTATTTT.

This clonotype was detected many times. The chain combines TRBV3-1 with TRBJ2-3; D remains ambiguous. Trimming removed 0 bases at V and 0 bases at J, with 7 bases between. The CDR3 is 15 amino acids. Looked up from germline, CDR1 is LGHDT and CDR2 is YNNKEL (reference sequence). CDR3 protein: CASSQEVASTDTQYF. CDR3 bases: TGTGCCAGCAGCCAAGAAGTAGCTAGCACAGATACGCAGTATTTT.

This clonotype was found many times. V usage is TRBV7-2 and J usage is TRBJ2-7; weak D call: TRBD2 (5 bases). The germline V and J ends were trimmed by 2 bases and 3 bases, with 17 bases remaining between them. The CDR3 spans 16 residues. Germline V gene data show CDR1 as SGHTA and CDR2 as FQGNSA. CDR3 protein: CASSLTRVGEGYEQYF. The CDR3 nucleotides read TGTGCCAGCAGCTTAACCCGTGTGGGAGAGGGCTACGAGCAGTACTTC.

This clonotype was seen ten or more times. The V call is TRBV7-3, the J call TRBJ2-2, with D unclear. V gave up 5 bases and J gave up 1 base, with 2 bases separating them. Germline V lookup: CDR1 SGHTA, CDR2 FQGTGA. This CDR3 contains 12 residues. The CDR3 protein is CASSRNTGELFF. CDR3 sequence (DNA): TGTGCCAGCAGCCGGAACACCGGGGAGCTGTTTTTT. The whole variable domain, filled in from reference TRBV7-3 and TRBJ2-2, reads GAGVSQTPSNKVTEKGKYVELRCDPISGHTALYWYRQSLGQGPEFLIYFQGTGAADDSGLPNDRFFAVRPEGSVSTLKIQRTERGDSAVYLCASSRNTGELFFGEGSRLTVL.

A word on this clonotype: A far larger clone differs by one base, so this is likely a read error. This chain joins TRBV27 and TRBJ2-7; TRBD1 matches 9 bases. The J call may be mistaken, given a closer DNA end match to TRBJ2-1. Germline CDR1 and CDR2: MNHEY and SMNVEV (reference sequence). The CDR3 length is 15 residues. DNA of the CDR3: TGTGCCATCAGTTTATCGGACAGGGGCTTCGATGAGCAGTTCTTC. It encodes CAISLSDRGFDEQFF.

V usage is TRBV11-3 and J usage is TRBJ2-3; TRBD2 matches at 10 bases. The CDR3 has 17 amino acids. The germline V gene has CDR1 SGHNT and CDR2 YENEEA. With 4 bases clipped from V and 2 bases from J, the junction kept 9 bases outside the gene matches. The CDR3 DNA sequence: TGTGCCAGCAGCTCGCCGACGCTAGCGGGGGTCACAGATACGCAGTATTTT. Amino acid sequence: CASSSPTLAGVTDTQYF. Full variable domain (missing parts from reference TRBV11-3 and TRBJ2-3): EAGVVQSPRYKIIEKKQPVAFWCNPISGHNTLYWYLQNLGQGPELLIRYENEEAVDDSQLPKDRFSAERLKGVDSTLKIQPAELGDSAVYLCASSSPTLAGVTDTQYFGPGTRLTVL.

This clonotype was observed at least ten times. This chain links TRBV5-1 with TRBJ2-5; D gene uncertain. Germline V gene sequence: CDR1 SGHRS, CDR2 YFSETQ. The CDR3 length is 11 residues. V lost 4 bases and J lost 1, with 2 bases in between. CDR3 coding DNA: TGCGCCAGCAGCGTCCAAGAGACCCAGTACTTC. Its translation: CASSVQETQYF.

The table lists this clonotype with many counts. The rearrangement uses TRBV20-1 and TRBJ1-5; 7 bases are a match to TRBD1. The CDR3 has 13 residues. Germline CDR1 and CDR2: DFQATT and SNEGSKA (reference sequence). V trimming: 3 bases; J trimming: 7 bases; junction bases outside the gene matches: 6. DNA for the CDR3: TGCAGTGCTAGCAACGTACAGGGGCAGCCCCAGCATTTT. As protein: CSASNVQGQPQHF.

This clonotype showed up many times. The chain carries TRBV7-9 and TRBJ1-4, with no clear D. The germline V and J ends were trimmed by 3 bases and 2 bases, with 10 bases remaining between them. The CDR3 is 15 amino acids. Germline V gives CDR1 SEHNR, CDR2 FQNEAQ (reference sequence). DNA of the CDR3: TGTGCCAGCAGCTTCAGTTTGGGCACTAATGAAAAACTGTTTTTT. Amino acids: CASSFSLGTNEKLFF.

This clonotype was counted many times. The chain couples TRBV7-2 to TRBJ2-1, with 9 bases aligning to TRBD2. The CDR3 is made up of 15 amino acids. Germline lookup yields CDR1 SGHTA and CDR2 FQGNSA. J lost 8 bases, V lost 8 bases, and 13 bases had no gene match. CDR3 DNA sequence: TGTGCCAGCCTAAGTATGAGCGGGAGGAGGGATGAGCAGTTCTTC. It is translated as CASLSMSGRRDEQFF.